What follows describes a single T cell receptor beta chain. This record comes from a study of OX40 agonist ivuxolimab in advanced cancers. For the study at large: Aged roughly 23 to 79 with a mean of 60 years, they were 82.7% male.

Clones were read by immunoSEQ multiplex PCR, and TCRdb kept only the in-frame ones, dropping some. The profile covers approximately 66,000 clones, with roughly 85% appearing a single time and under 0.9% taken by the ten largest. This specimen consisted of CD4+ or CD8+ T cells sorted from blood, obtained in a trial of the OX40 agonist ivuxolimab. The clonotype originates from an adult with an advanced solid tumor such as melanoma, head and neck, liver or kidney cancer.

CDR3 DNA: TGTGCCTGGAGTGAGGCCTTGGGGGAGACCCAGTACTTC. Encoded protein: CAWSEALGETQYF. V is TRBV30 and J is TRBJ2-5; no clear D. This CDR3 region has 13 residues. V dropped 1 base and J dropped 5 bases, with 11 bases sitting between them. Germline assignment: CDR1 GTSNPN and CDR2 SVGIG (reference sequence). The whole variable domain, filled in from reference TRBV30 and TRBJ2-5, reads SQTIHQWPATLVQPVGSPLSLECTVEGTSNPNLYWYRQAAGRGLQLLFYSVGIGQISSEVPQNLSASRPQDRQFILSSKKLLLSDSGFYLCAWSEALGETQYFGPGTRLLVL.